This TCR beta chain was identified during a study of beta chain features in type 1 diabetes. Broader study findings: A definitive answer on HLA type influencing TCRB rearrangement was not reached here. Shortening of TCRB CDR3s, moderate but significant, appeared in all four CD4+ subsets of Type 1 diabetes patients. The naive, central memory and Treg TCRB repertoires showed an apparent similarity that was greater among patients than among healthy donors.

This clone has just a few counts. Its specificity is not known. Expressed TCRB transcripts were sequenced, since all the RNA that had been isolated was reverse transcribed. Measured with immunoSEQ multiplex PCR; TCRdb has only the in-frame clones, and not every one. Of about 160,000 clones in the sample, approximately 62% were seen once. This CDR3 is built from 15 residues. The V gene's germline CDR1 is SGHVS and CDR2 FQNEAQ. V was clipped by 1 base and J by 6 bases; unmatched bases: 6. Sequenced input: naive CD4+ T cells from blood. The origin of this receptor is a young man with type 1 diabetes. J is TRBJ2-3 and V is TRBV7-8; the match to TRBD2 covers 8 bases. The CDR3 coding sequence is TGTGCCAGCAGCTTAGAAGCGGGGGCTCGGGATACGCAGTATTTT. Translating gives CASSLEAGARDTQYF.